A selection of T cell receptor beta chains follows, all from one sample in a study of follicular helper T cells after annual influenza vaccination. The protocol was immunoSEQ multiplex PCR, while the TCRdb copy is restricted to in-frame clones and leaves out a portion. The data hold thousands of clones, with over 80% observed a single time. The source material was CXCR5+ CD38- circulating T follicular helper cells from blood, sampled 7 days after influenza vaccination. The receptors originated from an adult who received the influenza vaccine. CDR3s include the opening cysteine and the closing phenylalanine or tryptophan. The order of the fields is CDR3 DNA, CDR3 protein, D gene, J gene, V gene. D genes are given only for firm matches.

cdr3_nt: TGTGCCAGCAGCCCCGGGGTATCTGGAAACACCATATATTTT
cdr3_aa: CASSPGVSGNTIYF
d_call: .
j_call: TRBJ1-3
v_call: TRBV6-1

cdr3_nt: TGCGCCAGCAGCTTGGTAGCGGGAGGGCAAGAGACCCAGTACTTC
cdr3_aa: CASSLVAGGQETQYF
d_call: TRBD2
j_call: TRBJ2-5
v_call: TRBV5-1

cdr3_nt: TGTGCCTGGAGGAGATCTGATTCACCCCTCCACTTT
cdr3_aa: CAWRRSDSPLHF
d_call: .
j_call: TRBJ1-6
v_call: TRBV30

cdr3_nt: TGCGCCAGCAGCCAGGTAGAGGGCCAAACCGCTTTCTTT
cdr3_aa: CASSQVEGQTAFF
d_call: .
j_call: TRBJ1-1
v_call: TRBV4-3

cdr3_nt: TGTGCCAGCAGGGCGGGGACTAGCGGGGCCTACGAGCAGTACTTC
cdr3_aa: CASRAGTSGAYEQYF
d_call: TRBD2
j_call: TRBJ2-7
v_call: TRBV25-1

cdr3_nt: TGTGCCAGCAGCTCCGGGGCCTACGAGCAGTACTTC
cdr3_aa: CASSSGAYEQYF
d_call: .
j_call: TRBJ2-7
v_call: TRBV7-2

cdr3_nt: TGCGCCAGCAGCCAACTCAGGGGCGATGAGCAGTTCTTC
cdr3_aa: CASSQLRGDEQFF
d_call: .
j_call: TRBJ2-1
v_call: TRBV4-3

cdr3_nt: TGTGCCAGTCGGGTACAGGGGGACTATGGCTACACCTTC
cdr3_aa: CASRVQGDYGYTF
d_call: TRBD1
j_call: TRBJ1-2
v_call: TRBV18

cdr3_nt: TGTGCCATCGGTCTAGGGGGGGGACAGGGGTCCCCCACCTACACCTTC
cdr3_aa: CAIGLGGGQGSPTYTF
d_call: TRBD1
j_call: TRBJ1-2
v_call: TRBV10-3

cdr3_nt: TGTGCCAGCAGCTTAGCCTCTACTAGCGGGAGTAAAAATGAGCAGTTCTTC
cdr3_aa: CASSLASTSGSKNEQFF
d_call: TRBD2
j_call: TRBJ2-1
v_call: TRBV7-2

cdr3_nt: TGTGCCAGCAGTTACGGCAACTCCTACAATGAGCAGTTCTTC
cdr3_aa: CASSYGNSYNEQFF
d_call: .
j_call: TRBJ2-1
v_call: TRBV6-5

cdr3_nt: TGTGCCAGCAGGGCTAGAAACACCGGGGAGCTGTTTTTT
cdr3_aa: CASRARNTGELFF
d_call: .
j_call: TRBJ2-2
v_call: TRBV6-5

cdr3_nt: TGTGCCAGCTCACCACCTCTAGGGGGTACGCAGTATTTT
cdr3_aa: CASSPPLGGTQYF
d_call: .
j_call: TRBJ2-3
v_call: TRBV18

cdr3_nt: TGTGCCAGCAGAGGGACAGGGGTCAGGAGTCAGCCCCAGCATTTT
cdr3_aa: CASRGTGVRSQPQHF
d_call: TRBD1
j_call: TRBJ1-5
v_call: TRBV6-1

cdr3_nt: TGTGCCAGCCGAGCTCCGGGACAGAAAGAGACCCAGTACTTC
cdr3_aa: CASRAPGQKETQYF
d_call: TRBD1
j_call: TRBJ2-5
v_call: TRBV6-5

cdr3_nt: TGTGCCAGTAACGGAGCCGACAGGGCAATAAATGAAAAACTGTTTTTT
cdr3_aa: CASNGADRAINEKLFF
d_call: TRBD1
j_call: TRBJ1-4
v_call: TRBV28

cdr3_nt: TGTGCCAGCAGGGGGATGGGGGGGCCTAGCGAGCAGTACTTC
cdr3_aa: CASRGMGGPSEQYF
d_call: .
j_call: TRBJ2-7
v_call: TRBV5-7